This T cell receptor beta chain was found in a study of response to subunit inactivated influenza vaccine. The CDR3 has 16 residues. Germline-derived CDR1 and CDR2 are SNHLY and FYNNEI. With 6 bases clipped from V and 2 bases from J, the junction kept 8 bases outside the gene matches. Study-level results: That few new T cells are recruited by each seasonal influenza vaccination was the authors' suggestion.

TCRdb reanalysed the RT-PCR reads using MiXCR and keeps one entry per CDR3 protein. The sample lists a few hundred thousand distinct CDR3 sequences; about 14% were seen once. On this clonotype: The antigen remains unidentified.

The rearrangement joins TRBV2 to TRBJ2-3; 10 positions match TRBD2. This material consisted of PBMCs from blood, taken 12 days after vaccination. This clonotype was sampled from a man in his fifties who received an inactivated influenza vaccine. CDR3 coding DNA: TGTGCCAGCAGAGACGGGACTAGCGAGAACACAGATACGCAGTATTTT. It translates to CASRDGTSENTDTQYF.